This T cell receptor beta chain was sequenced for a study of blood T cell repertoires in COVID-19. Study summary: From T cells, B-cell-depleted T cells, or PBMCs came the material, which was cDNA or gDNA.

Assay: immunoSEQ multiplex PCR; the TCRdb copy retains only in-frame clones and omits some. Of some 390,000 clones listed, approximately 90% are singletons. Trimming cost V 2 bases and J 2 bases; bases outside gene matches: 8. CDR3 length: 17 amino acids. Looked up from germline, CDR1 is MNHEY and CDR2 is SVGEGT. This TCR came from a woman between 35 and 50 years old with COVID-19, enrolled during active disease. The chain links TRBV6-2 or TRBV6-3 to TRBJ2-7; TRBD2 aligns across 11 bases. The sample was peripheral blood. The CDR3: CASSYPSSGRTTYEQYF. The CDR3 DNA reads TGTGCCAGCAGTTACCCCTCTAGCGGGAGGACTACCTACGAGCAGTACTTC.